Shown below are 19 T cell receptor beta chains from a single sample sequenced in a study of shared clonotypes between healthy human individuals. TCRdb keeps only in-frame clones here, not all; method: immunoSEQ multiplex PCR. The data hold about 380,000 clones, with about 97% observed a single time. Specimen: memory CD8+ T cells sorted from blood. Subset: CD45RO+ cells pooled with CCR7-negative TemRA cells. These receptor sequences come from a man aged 25 to 40 in good health.

V and J are TRBV11-3 and TRBJ2-7; TRBD1 aligns across 7 bases. The ends lost 4 bases at V and 7 bases at J; junction bases unmatched: 7. CDR1 SGHNT and CDR2 YENEEA come from the germline V gene. The CDR3 runs 13 residues. The CDR3 protein is CASSSTGVEEQYF. CDR3 DNA sequence: TGTGCCAGCAGCTCAACAGGGGTGGAGGAGCAGTACTTC. The entire variable domain, with the rest obtained from reference TRBV11-3 and TRBJ2-7, is as follows: EAGVVQSPRYKIIEKKQPVAFWCNPISGHNTLYWYLQNLGQGPELLIRYENEEAVDDSQLPKDRFSAERLKGVDSTLKIQPAELGDSAVYLCASSSTGVEEQYFGPGTRLTVT.

The rearrangement links TRBV28 to TRBJ2-1; no clear D. From germline, CDR1 is MDHEN and CDR2 SYDVKM. CDR3 length equals 11 residues. V dropped 5 bases and J dropped 9 bases, with 8 bases sitting between them. In nucleotides, the CDR3 is TGTGCCAGCAGTGCCTATTTTGAGCAGTTCTTC. Translation: CASSAYFEQFF.

This clone was counted a single time. The chain employs TRBV30 and TRBJ2-5; unclear D gene. Per germline, CDR1 GTSNPN and CDR2 SVGIG (reference sequence). CDR3 size: 11 residues. V lost 4 bases, J lost 11 bases, and 14 bases lay in between. The chain's CDR3 is CAWNRLGSQYF. In DNA, the CDR3 is TGTGCCTGGAATCGCCTAGGGTCTCAGTACTTC.

The chain recombines TRBV29-1 with TRBJ2-2; TRBD2 might be the D (6 bases). The CDR3 is made up of 14 amino acids. Trimming removed 5 bases from V and 4 bases from J, with 14 bases in between. CDR1 is SQVTM and CDR2 is ANQGSEA in the germline V gene. The CDR3 reads CSVQRPEGTGELFF. Written as DNA, the CDR3 is TGCAGCGTTCAGCGACCGGAGGGCACCGGGGAGCTGTTTTTT.

The V call is TRBV28, the J call TRBJ1-2; maybe TRBD1 (6 bases). Trimming pared 2 bases from V and 2 bases from J, leaving 12 bases between. Per the germline V gene, CDR1 is MDHEN and CDR2 is SYDVKM. CDR3 length: 15 residues. The CDR3 reads CASSLVRGSNYGYTF. The CDR3 bases are TGTGCCAGCAGTTTAGTCAGGGGCTCGAACTATGGCTACACCTTC.

This clone was detected once. The V call is TRBV4-2, the J call TRBJ2-2; 7 nucleotides align to TRBD2. Germline V CDR1 and CDR2: LGHNA, YNFKEQ. Unmatched junction bases numbered 9, after V lost 4 bases and J lost 4 bases. CDR3 length equals 16 residues. CDR3 sequence: CASSRGERGFTGELFF. As DNA, the CDR3 is TGTGCCAGCAGCCGGGGGGAGCGGGGTTTCACCGGGGAGCTGTTTTTT.

Here the CDR3 reads CASSQDETSAYEQYF. CDR3 nucleotides: TGTGCCAGCAGCCAAGACGAGACTAGCGCCTACGAGCAGTACTTC. The chain is built from TRBV4-2 and TRBJ2-7; 8 nucleotides agree with TRBD2. This CDR3 has 15 residues. Germline V gene sequence: CDR1 LGHNA, CDR2 YNFKEQ. With V trimmed by 0 bases and J by 2 bases, 3 bases remained unmatched.

This chain joins TRBV4-1 and TRBJ2-1; 16 positions match TRBD2. Germline-derived CDR1 and CDR2 are MGHRA and YSYEKL. The CDR3 covers 17 residues. J gave up 7 bases and V 1 base, and 4 bases lay outside the gene matches. DNA of the CDR3: TGCGCCAGCAGCCAAGTCCCGGGACTAGCGGGAGGGAATGAGCAGTTCTTC. Residues: CASSQVPGLAGGNEQFF.

The chain carries TRBV19 and TRBJ1-5; unclear D gene. The germline V gene has CDR1 LNHDA and CDR2 SQIVND (reference sequence). V was trimmed by 6 bases and J by 4 bases, leaving 13 bases between them. The CDR3 is 14 residues long. CDR3 in amino acids: CASSLHRLNQPQHF. CDR3 nucleotide sequence: TGTGCCAGTAGCCTCCACAGACTGAATCAGCCCCAGCATTTT. Variable domain in full (rest from reference TRBV19 and TRBJ1-5): DGGITQSPKYLFRKEGQNVTLSCEQNLNHDAMYWYRQDPGQGLRLIYYSQIVNDFQKGDIAEGYSVSREKKESFPLTVTSAQKNPTAFYLCASSLHRLNQPQHFGDGTRLSIL.

V gene TRBV7-2 combines with J gene TRBJ2-3; TRBD1 might be the D (6 bases). V dropped 1 base and J dropped 0 bases, with 17 bases sitting between them. Germline V gene sequence: CDR1 SGHTA, CDR2 FQGNSA. The CDR3 extends over 18 amino acids. This CDR3 reads CASSLGGLGVTSTDTQYF. The DNA of the CDR3 is TGTGCCAGCAGCTTAGGGGGGCTAGGCGTAACTAGCACAGATACGCAGTATTTT.

This chain uses TRBV7-9 with TRBJ2-2; D possibly uses TRBD1 or TRBD2 (5 bases each). CDR1 and CDR2 from the germline V gene are SEHNR and FQNEAQ (reference sequence). The CDR3 has 16 residues. Trimming cost V 5 bases and J 1 base, with 14 bases left between them. For the CDR3, the DNA is TGTGCCAGCAGCGCCCTCCGGGACCTGAACACCGGGGAGCTGTTTTTT. Amino acid sequence: CASSALRDLNTGELFF.

The chain has TRBV29-1 and TRBJ2-5; D is possibly TRBD1 (5 bases). The ends were cut back, 3 bases at V and 5 bases at J, with 13 bases in the middle. This CDR3 contains 13 residues. Per germline, CDR1 SQVTM and CDR2 ANQGSEA. Here the CDR3 DNA reads TGCAGCGTTGAGCGTTCGGCAGGGGAGACCCAGTACTTC. It yields the protein CSVERSAGETQYF. Complete variable domain (other parts from reference TRBV29-1 and TRBJ2-5): SAVISQKPSRDICQRGTSLTIQCQVDSQVTMMFWYRQQPGQSLTLIATANQGSEATYESGFVIDKFPISRPNLTFSTLTVSNMSPEDSSIYLCSVERSAGETQYFGPGTRLLVL.

Written as DNA, the CDR3 is TGTGCCTGGAGTGGTCGACTAGCGGGAGGGCGAGGGTACAATGAGCAGTTCTTC. Its translation is CAWSGRLAGGRGYNEQFF. This chain joins TRBV30 and TRBJ2-1; the match to TRBD2 covers 14 bases. The CDR3 is made up of 18 amino acids. Trimming at V came to 1 base and at J to 4 bases, leaving 9 bases not matched to a gene. Germline V gene sequence: CDR1 GTSNPN, CDR2 SVGIG (reference sequence).

CDR3 in amino acids: CASSLVTFYNEQFF. The CDR3 nucleotides read TGTGCCAGCAGCTTAGTCACCTTCTACAATGAGCAGTTCTTC. V and J are TRBV7-2 and TRBJ2-1; D is uncertain. The CDR3 contains 14 residues. Per the germline V gene, CDR1 is SGHTA and CDR2 is FQGNSA. The ends were cut back, 1 base at V and 3 bases at J, with 7 bases in the middle.

The chain is built from TRBV23-1 and TRBJ1-5; 7 bases are shared with TRBD1. TRBV23-1 is placed among ORFs of uncertain function. CDR3 size: 15 residues. Losses at the gene ends were 4 bases for V and 3 bases for J; bases not matched to a gene: 6. In DNA form, the CDR3 reads TGCGCCAGCAGTCCTGACAGGGCCTCCAATCAGCCCCAGCATTTT. Amino acid sequence: CASSPDRASNQPQHF.

The rearrangement uses TRBV11-2 and TRBJ2-2, with no clear D. Germline-derived CDR1 and CDR2 are SGHAT and FQNNGV. The CDR3 loop spans 11 amino acids. Trimming left V 1 base short and J 6 bases short, with 0 bases between. This chain's CDR3 is CASSLAGELFF. The CDR3 nucleotides read TGTGCCAGCAGCTTAGCCGGGGAGCTGTTTTTT.

The rearrangement uses TRBV27 and TRBJ2-1, with 9 bases matching TRBD2. Germline CDR1 MNHEY, CDR2 SMNVEV (reference sequence). The CDR3 covers 15 residues. V was clipped by 6 bases and J by 1 base; unmatched bases: 4. CDR3 amino acids: CASRRTSESYNEQFF. CDR3 nucleotides: TGTGCCAGCAGGAGGACTAGCGAGTCCTACAATGAGCAGTTCTTC.

The rearrangement joins TRBV28 to TRBJ1-4; the D gene is possibly TRBD1 (6 bases). V gave up 1 base and J gave up 15 bases, with 24 bases separating them. Germline CDR1 MDHEN, CDR2 SYDVKM. CDR3 size: 16 residues. The chain's CDR3 is CASSLSRQRRGNLLFF. CDR3 coding DNA: TGTGCCAGCAGTTTATCGCGGCAGCGAAGGGGGAATTTATTGTTTTTT. Filled out from reference TRBV28 and TRBJ1-4, the complete variable domain reads DVKVTQSSRYLVKRTGEKVFLECVQDMDHENMFWYRQDPGLGLRLIYFSYDVKMKEKGDIPEGYSVSREKKERFSLILESASTNQTSMYLCASSLSRQRRGNLLFFGSGTQLSVL.

The chain uses TRBV18 and TRBJ2-3; 7 bases fit TRBD2. The germline gives CDR1 KGHSH, CDR2 LQKENI. V was clipped by 0 bases and J by 6 bases; unmatched bases: 0. This CDR3 contains 13 residues. In nucleotides, the CDR3 is TGTGCCAGCTCACCACCGGGGGGGGATACGCAGTATTTT. It is translated as CASSPPGGDTQYF.